The 21 T cell receptor beta chains presented below share a single source sample, sequenced in a study of shared clonotypes between healthy human individuals. Measured with immunoSEQ multiplex PCR; TCRdb has only the in-frame clones, and not every one. The table has over 300,000 clones, over 75% seen once. Sequences were obtained from memory CD8+ T cells sorted from blood. Subset of the sample: CD45RO+ cells pooled with CCR7-negative TemRA cells. These receptors originate from a man aged 18 to 30 in good health.

The chain uses TRBV4-1 and TRBJ2-5; 13 bases align to TRBD2. The germline CDR1 and CDR2 sequences are MGHRA and YSYEKL. The CDR3 covers 16 residues. V lost 1 base and J lost 1; bases outside the gene matches: 0. CDR3 nucleotides: TGCGCCAGCAGCCAAGGGACTAGCGGGGGCCAAGAGACCCAGTACTTC. This sequence encodes CASSQGTSGGQETQYF.

V gene TRBV28 combines with J gene TRBJ2-2; TRBD1 agrees at 12 bases. Germline V gives CDR1 MDHEN, CDR2 SYDVKM. The CDR3 loop spans 16 amino acids. The ends lost 6 bases at V and 4 bases at J; junction bases unmatched: 6. The CDR3, as DNA: TGTGCCAGCAGCCCGGGACAGGGGGCTTTCACCGGGGAGCTGTTTTTT. It translates to CASSPGQGAFTGELFF. Looking up the rest from reference TRBV28 and TRBJ2-2 gives the full variable domain: DVKVTQSSRYLVKRTGEKVFLECVQDMDHENMFWYRQDPGLGLRLIYFSYDVKMKEKGDIPEGYSVSREKKERFSLILESASTNQTSMYLCASSPGQGAFTGELFFGEGSRLTVL.

Notes on this clone: Other DNA sequences within the sample encode an identical CDR3. V usage is TRBV11-2 and J usage is TRBJ2-7; 7 positions match TRBD2. Per germline, CDR1 SGHAT and CDR2 FQNNGV. Losses at the gene ends were 5 bases for V and 5 bases for J; bases not matched to a gene: 6. This CDR3 is built from 13 residues. The CDR3 sequence: CASSPETSHEQYF. In DNA, the CDR3 is TGTGCCAGCAGCCCCGAGACTAGCCACGAGCAGTACTTC.

This chain links TRBV4-1 with TRBJ1-4, with D tentatively TRBD1 (5 bases). Trimming left V 5 bases short and J 0 bases short, with 10 bases between. Germline V gene sequence: CDR1 MGHRA, CDR2 YSYEKL. CDR3 length: 15 residues. CDR3 DNA sequence: TGCGCCAGCAGCAAGGGGAGTTCAACTAATGAAAAACTGTTTTTT. Residues: CASSKGSSTNEKLFF.

The chain combines TRBV9 with TRBJ2-5; the D gene is possibly TRBD1 (6 bases). The CDR3 is 13 residues long. V gave up 5 bases and J gave up 5 bases, with 13 bases separating them. The germline V gene encodes CDR1 SGDLS and CDR2 YYNGEE. The CDR3 DNA reads as TGTGCCAGCAGTGGACAGTCGGCGGAGACCCAGTACTTC. Translation gives CASSGQSAETQYF. Full variable domain (rest looked up from reference TRBV9 and TRBJ2-5): DSGVTQTPKHLITATGQRVTLRCSPRSGDLSVYWYQQSLDQGLQFLIQYYNGEERAKGNILERFSAQQFPDLHSELNLSSLELGDSALYFCASSGQSAETQYFGPGTRLLVL.

This chain joins TRBV6-5 and TRBJ1-1; D gene ambiguous. Germline V lookup: CDR1 MNHEY, CDR2 SVGAGI. The CDR3 covers 14 residues. V lost 2 bases, J lost 5 bases, and 12 bases lay in between. The CDR3 sequence: CASSYQAGRTEAFF. CDR3 coding DNA: TGTGCCAGCAGTTACCAGGCGGGGAGAACTGAAGCTTTCTTT.

The rearrangement links TRBV7-8 to TRBJ1-2, with D uncertain. Trimming left V 2 bases short and J 2 bases short, with 12 bases between. The CDR3 is 15 amino acids. CDR1 is SGHVS and CDR2 is FQNEAQ in the germline V gene. The CDR3 sequence is CASSLPGAENYGYTF. CDR3 nucleotide sequence: TGTGCCAGCAGCTTACCGGGTGCCGAAAACTATGGCTACACCTTC.

The V and J genes are TRBV30 and TRBJ2-7, with a possible D match to TRBD2 (5 bases). V dropped 5 bases and J dropped 6 bases, with 14 bases sitting between them. The CDR3 contains 12 residues. Germline V gives CDR1 GTSNPN, CDR2 SVGIG (reference sequence). The CDR3 reads CAWCPTAGEQYF. CDR3 bases: TGTGCCTGGTGCCCCACGGCGGGCGAGCAGTACTTC. The entire variable domain, with the rest obtained from reference TRBV30 and TRBJ2-7, is as follows: SQTIHQWPATLVQPVGSPLSLECTVEGTSNPNLYWYRQAAGRGLQLLFYSVGIGQISSEVPQNLSASRPQDRQFILSSKKLLLSDSGFYLCAWCPTAGEQYFGPGTRLTVT.

The V call is TRBV7-2, the J call TRBJ2-7, with no clear D. CDR3 length: 14 amino acids. The germline CDR1 and CDR2 sequences are SGHTA and FQGNSA. V lost 0 bases to trimming and J lost 5 bases, with 11 bases between them. In DNA form, the CDR3 reads TGTGCCAGCAGCTTAGCTCAGGCGAAGCACGAGCAGTACTTC. This sequence encodes CASSLAQAKHEQYF.

The chain couples TRBV28 to TRBJ2-7; D unresolved. Germline V lookup: CDR1 MDHEN, CDR2 SYDVKM. Trimming took 2 bases from V and 6 from J, leaving 17 bases between them. This CDR3 region has 15 residues. CDR3 DNA sequence: TGTGCCAGCAGTTTAATAGATATTGGAGTCTCCGAGCAGTACTTC. Translation: CASSLIDIGVSEQYF. The full variable domain, in which reference TRBV28 and TRBJ2-7 provide the parts outside the CDR3, is DVKVTQSSRYLVKRTGEKVFLECVQDMDHENMFWYRQDPGLGLRLIYFSYDVKMKEKGDIPEGYSVSREKKERFSLILESASTNQTSMYLCASSLIDIGVSEQYFGPGTRLTVT.

The rearrangement joins TRBV25-1 to TRBJ1-5; TRBD1 is a possible D gene (5 bases). The CDR3 runs to 14 residues. The V end lost 3 bases, the J end lost 7 bases, and 13 bases lay between the germline ends. In germline, CDR1 is MGHDK, CDR2 SYGVNS. CDR3 residues: CASSDVGGAQPQHF. CDR3 coding DNA: TGTGCCAGCAGTGATGTTGGGGGAGCCCAGCCCCAGCATTTT.

V usage is TRBV7-2 and J usage is TRBJ1-4; the D gene is possibly TRBD1 (6 bases). CDR3 length: 16 amino acids. The germline V and J ends were trimmed by 4 bases and 7 bases, with 19 bases remaining between them. Looked up from germline, CDR1 is SGHTA and CDR2 is FQGNSA. The CDR3 DNA follows: TGTGCCAGCAGCTCATTTCACAGGGCGGGCTTTGAAAAACTGTTTTTT. It codes for CASSSFHRAGFEKLFF.

V and J are TRBV27 and TRBJ2-3, with 9 bases that match TRBD2. CDR1 and CDR2 from the germline V gene are MNHEY and SMNVEV (reference sequence). V gave up 9 bases and J gave up 4 bases; unmatched junction bases: 5. CDR3 length equals 13 residues. CDR3 protein: CASGGGASDTQYF. CDR3 bases: TGTGCCAGTGGCGGGGGGGCCTCAGATACGCAGTATTTT.

The genes are TRBV4-3 and TRBJ2-7; D unresolved. V gave up 4 bases and J gave up 3 bases, with 10 bases separating them. CDR1 and CDR2 from the germline V gene are LGHNA and YSLEER. The CDR3 is 13 amino acids. The CDR3 reads CASSPGENYEQYF. CDR3 bases: TGCGCCAGCAGCCCCGGAGAAAACTACGAGCAGTACTTC.

The chain couples TRBV7-9 to TRBJ2-7; D is ambiguous. V dropped 1 base and J dropped 3 bases, with 13 bases sitting between them. CDR3 length: 15 amino acids. Per the germline V gene, CDR1 is SEHNR and CDR2 is FQNEAQ (reference sequence). The CDR3 here is CASSLGGYTGYEQYF. CDR3 bases: TGTGCCAGCAGCTTAGGCGGTTATACCGGCTACGAGCAGTACTTC.

This chain uses TRBV27 with TRBJ2-2, with 10 bases aligning to TRBD2. Unmatched junction bases numbered 4, after V lost 3 bases and J lost 0 bases. Germline V gives CDR1 MNHEY, CDR2 SMNVEV (reference sequence). CDR3 length: 17 amino acids. The CDR3 spells CASSFVAGGPNTGELFF. The CDR3 DNA is TGTGCCAGCAGTTTTGTAGCGGGAGGTCCGAACACCGGGGAGCTGTTTTTT.

This rearrangement joins TRBV19 to TRBJ1-2; D may be TRBD1 (5 bases). Trimming shortened V by 0 bases and J by 2 bases, and 19 bases separated the two germline ends. The CDR3 sequence is 18 residues long. Germline V gene data show CDR1 as LNHDA and CDR2 as SQIVND (reference sequence). The CDR3 bases are TGTGCCAGTAGTATAGATCACCTTTTCACTGACAGAAACTATGGCTACACCTTC. Its translation: CASSIDHLFTDRNYGYTF.

The V call is TRBV4-1, the J call TRBJ1-1; 9 positions agree with TRBD1. Germline V gene data show CDR1 as MGHRA and CDR2 as YSYEKL. CDR3 length: 15 amino acids. With V trimmed by 1 base and J by 8 bases, 8 bases remained unmatched. The CDR3 DNA follows: TGCGCCAGCAGCCAAGGACCGGGACAGGGAAACGAAGCTTTCTTT. It encodes CASSQGPGQGNEAFF.

The rearrangement joins TRBV7-2 to TRBJ2-7; the match to TRBD1 covers 10 bases. V shed 4 bases and J 5 bases; nucleotides not matched to a gene: 11. Germline CDR1 is SGHTA and CDR2 is FQGNSA. The CDR3 runs to 16 residues. Here the CDR3 DNA reads TGTGCCAGCAGCTCATCTCCGGACAGGGGGATCAACGAGCAGTACTTC. This translates into CASSSSPDRGINEQYF.

The J gene is TRBJ2-2, the V gene TRBV9; a possible D gene is TRBD1 (6 bases). In germline, CDR1 is SGDLS, CDR2 YYNGEE. V was pared by 3 bases and J by 4 bases, with 16 bases between. The CDR3 extends over 16 amino acids. CDR3 DNA sequence: TGTGCCAGCAGCGCCCCCTCAGGGGCGGTCACCGGGGAGCTGTTTTTT. Protein sequence: CASSAPSGAVTGELFF. The variable domain in full, completed from reference TRBV9 and TRBJ2-2, reads DSGVTQTPKHLITATGQRVTLRCSPRSGDLSVYWYQQSLDQGLQFLIQYYNGEERAKGNILERFSAQQFPDLHSELNLSSLELGDSALYFCASSAPSGAVTGELFFGEGSRLTVL.

Notes on this clone: This may be a read error: a much more frequent sequence differs by one nucleotide. This chain connects TRBV7-3 to TRBJ1-1; D is unresolved. V lost 3 bases and J lost 4, with 3 bases in between. The germline gives CDR1 SGHTA, CDR2 FQGTGA. The CDR3 runs to 11 residues. Here the CDR3 reads CASSFGTEAFF. The CDR3 coding sequence is TGTGCCAGCAGCTTTGGCACTGAAGCTTTCTTT.